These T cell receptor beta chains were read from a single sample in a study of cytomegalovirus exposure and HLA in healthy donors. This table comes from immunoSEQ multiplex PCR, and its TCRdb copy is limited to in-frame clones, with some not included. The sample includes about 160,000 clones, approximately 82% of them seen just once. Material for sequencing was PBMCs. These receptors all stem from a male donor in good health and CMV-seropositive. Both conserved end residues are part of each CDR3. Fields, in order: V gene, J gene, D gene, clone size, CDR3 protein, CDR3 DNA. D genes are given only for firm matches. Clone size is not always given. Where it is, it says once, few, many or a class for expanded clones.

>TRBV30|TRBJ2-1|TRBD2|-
CAWRTGTSWFF
TGTGCCTGGAGGACCGGGACTAGCTGGTTCTTC
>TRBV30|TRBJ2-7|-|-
CAWSDMSYEQYF
TGTGCCTGGAGTGACATGTCCTACGAGCAGTACTTC
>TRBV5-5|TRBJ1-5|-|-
CASSLAGVEQPQHF
TGTGCCAGCAGCTTGGCGGGGGTTGAGCAGCCCCAGCATTTT
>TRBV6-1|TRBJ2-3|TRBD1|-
CASSEGDRDGDTQYF
TGTGCCAGCAGTGAAGGGGACAGGGATGGGGATACGCAGTATTTT
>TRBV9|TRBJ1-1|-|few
CASSTQPGDTEAFF
TGTGCCAGCAGCACTCAGCCCGGGGACACTGAAGCTTTCTTT
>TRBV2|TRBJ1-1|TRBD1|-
CASSEDTGGTEAFF
TGTGCCAGCAGTGAAGATACAGGGGGCACTGAAGCTTTCTTT
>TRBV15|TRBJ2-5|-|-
CATSRAGSQETQYF
TGTGCCACCAGCAGAGCGGGGTCTCAAGAGACCCAGTACTTC
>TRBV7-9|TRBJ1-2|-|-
CASSRQGGRDYGYTF
TGTGCCAGCAGCCGCCAAGGGGGTAGGGACTATGGCTACACCTTC
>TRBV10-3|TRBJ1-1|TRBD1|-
CAIRVPGGGEAFF
TGTGCCATCAGGGTCCCAGGGGGCGGTGAAGCTTTCTTT
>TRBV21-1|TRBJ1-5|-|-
CASSKAGKDSNQPQHF
TGTGCCAGCAGCAAAGCGGGGAAGGACTCCAATCAGCCCCAGCATTTT
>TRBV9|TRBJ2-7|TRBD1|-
CASSVTGGNEQYF
TGTGCCAGCAGCGTCACAGGGGGCAACGAGCAGTACTTC
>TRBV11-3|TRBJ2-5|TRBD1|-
CASSLGQGQETQYF
TGTGCCAGCAGCTTAGGACAGGGCCAAGAGACCCAGTACTTC
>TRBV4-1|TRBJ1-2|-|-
CASSQDRGTDYGYTF
TGCGCCAGCAGCCAAGACCGGGGGACGGACTATGGCTACACCTTC
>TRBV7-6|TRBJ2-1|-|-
CASSLVLANEQFF
TGTGCCAGCAGCTTAGTACTAGCAAATGAGCAGTTCTTC
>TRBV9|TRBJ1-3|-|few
CASSEGGGYTIYF
TGTGCCAGCAGCGAGGGGGGGGGTTACACCATATATTTT
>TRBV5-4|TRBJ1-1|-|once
CASSLSTTNTEAFF
TGTGCCAGCAGCTTGTCGACAACGAACACTGAAGCTTTCTTT
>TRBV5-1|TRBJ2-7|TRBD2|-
CASSLGTSGSEQYF
TGCGCCAGCAGCTTGGGGACTAGCGGGAGCGAGCAGTACTTC
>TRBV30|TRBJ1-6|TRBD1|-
CAWTTRDRVSPLHF
TGTGCCTGGACGACCCGGGACAGGGTTTCACCCCTCCACTTT
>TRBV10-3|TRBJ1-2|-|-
CAILDSNNYGYTF
TGTGCCATCTTGGACAGCAATAACTATGGCTACACCTTC
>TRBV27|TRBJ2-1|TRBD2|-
CASSSTSGSLYEQFF
TGTGCCAGCAGCTCAACTAGCGGGAGTTTGTATGAGCAGTTCTTC
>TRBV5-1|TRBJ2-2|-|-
CASSPPDSYTGELFF
TGCGCCAGCAGCCCCCCGGACAGTTACACCGGGGAGCTGTTTTTT
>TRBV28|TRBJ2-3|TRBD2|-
CASSPSGVAADTQYF
TGTGCCAGCAGCCCTAGCGGGGTCGCGGCAGATACGCAGTATTTT
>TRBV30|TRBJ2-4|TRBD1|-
CAWKTGNIQYF
TGTGCCTGGAAGACAGGGAACATTCAGTACTTC
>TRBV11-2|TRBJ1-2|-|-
CASRLLAGRGFNYGYTF
TGTGCCAGCAGACTCTTAGCCGGACGGGGGTTTAACTATGGCTACACCTTC
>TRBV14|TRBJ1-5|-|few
CASSQYSNQPQHF
TGTGCCAGCAGCCAATATAGCAATCAGCCCCAGCATTTT
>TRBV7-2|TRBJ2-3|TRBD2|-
CASKSGGRGTDTQYF
TGTGCCAGCAAATCGGGCGGGAGAGGCACAGATACGCAGTATTTT
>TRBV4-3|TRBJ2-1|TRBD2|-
CASSQGDYLNEQFF
TGCGCCAGCAGCCAAGGGGACTATTTAAATGAGCAGTTCTTC
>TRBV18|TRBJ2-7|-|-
CASSPPGANYEQYF
TGTGCCAGCTCACCACCCGGTGCTAACTACGAGCAGTACTTC
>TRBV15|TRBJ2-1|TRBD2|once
CATSSSGLAGVHNEQFF
TGTGCCACCAGCAGTTCTGGGCTAGCGGGAGTTCATAATGAGCAGTTCTTC
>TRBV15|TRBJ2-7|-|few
CATSRDRPSEQYF
TGTGCCACCAGCAGGGACAGACCCTCCGAGCAGTACTTC
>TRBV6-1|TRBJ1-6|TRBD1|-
CASSADRGNSPLHF
TGTGCCAGCAGTGCTGACAGGGGAAATTCACCCCTCCACTTT
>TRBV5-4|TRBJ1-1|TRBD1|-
CASSPKTGMNTEAFF
TGTGCCAGCAGCCCGAAGACAGGGATGAACACTGAAGCTTTCTTT
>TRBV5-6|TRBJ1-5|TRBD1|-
CASSLDRGDPNQPQHF
TGTGCCAGCAGCCTCGACAGGGGCGACCCGAATCAGCCCCAGCATTTT
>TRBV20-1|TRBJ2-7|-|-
CSARTLYEQYF
TGCAGTGCGAGGACACTTTACGAGCAGTACTTC
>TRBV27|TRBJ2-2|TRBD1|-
CASTHRGRTGELFF
TGTGCCAGCACCCACAGGGGGCGGACCGGGGAGCTGTTTTTT
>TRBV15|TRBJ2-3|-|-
CATSRPHRTDTQYF
TGTGCCACCAGCAGACCGCATAGAACAGATACGCAGTATTTT
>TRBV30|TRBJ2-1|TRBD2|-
CAWTIGGKQFF
TGTGCCTGGACGATCGGGGGGAAGCAGTTCTTC
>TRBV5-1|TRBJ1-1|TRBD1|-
CASSSTGWENTEAFF
TGCGCCAGCAGTTCGACAGGGTGGGAGAACACTGAAGCTTTCTTT
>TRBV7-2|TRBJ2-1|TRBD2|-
CASSLSGVEQFF
TGTGCCAGCAGCCTCAGCGGGGTTGAGCAGTTCTTC
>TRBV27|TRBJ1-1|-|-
CASSFPGNTEAFF
TGTGCCAGCAGTTTTCCCGGGAACACTGAAGCTTTCTTT
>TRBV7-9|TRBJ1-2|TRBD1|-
CSSSRVGTAYGYTF
TGTTCCAGCAGCCGAGTAGGGACAGCCTATGGCTACACCTTC
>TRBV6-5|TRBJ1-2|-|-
CASRSRDIGYGYTF
TGTGCCAGCAGGTCCCGGGACATAGGCTATGGCTACACCTTC
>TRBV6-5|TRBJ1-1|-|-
CASSPQGWNTEAFF
TGTGCCAGCAGCCCCCAGGGATGGAACACTGAAGCTTTCTTT
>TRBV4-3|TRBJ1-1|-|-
CASSQGLAVNTEAFF
TGCGCCAGCAGCCAAGGACTGGCAGTGAACACTGAAGCTTTCTTT
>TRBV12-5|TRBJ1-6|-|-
CASGLVQENHYYNSPLHF
TGTGCTAGTGGTTTGGTACAAGAGAACCACTATTATAATTCACCCCTCCACTTT
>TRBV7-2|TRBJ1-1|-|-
CASSLVWTEVNTEAFF
TGTGCCAGCAGCTTAGTTTGGACAGAAGTGAACACTGAAGCTTTCTTT
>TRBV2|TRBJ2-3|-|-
CASGNQGGPDTQYF
TGTGCCAGCGGGAACCAGGGGGGCCCAGATACGCAGTATTTT
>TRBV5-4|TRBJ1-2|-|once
CASSLGRQALLSGYTF
TGTGCCAGCAGCTTGGGACGACAGGCCCTACTATCTGGCTACACCTTC
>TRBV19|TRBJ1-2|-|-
CASSIDQDGGYTF
TGTGCCAGTAGTATAGACCAGGACGGAGGATACACCTTC
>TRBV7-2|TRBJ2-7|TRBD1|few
CASSLAGQYYEQYF
TGTGCCAGCAGCTTAGCGGGACAGTACTACGAGCAGTACTTC
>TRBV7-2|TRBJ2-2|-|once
CASSSLAGGGELFF
TGTGCCAGCAGCTCCCTGGCGGGTGGAGGGGAGCTGTTTTTT
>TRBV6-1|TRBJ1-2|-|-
CASSEISGIGGYTF
TGTGCCAGCAGTGAAATCTCGGGAATTGGAGGCTACACCTTC
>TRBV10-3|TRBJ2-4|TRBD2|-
CAISESNGAGLLAKNIQYF
TGTGCCATCAGTGAGTCGAATGGAGCGGGGTTGTTAGCCAAAAACATTCAGTACTTC